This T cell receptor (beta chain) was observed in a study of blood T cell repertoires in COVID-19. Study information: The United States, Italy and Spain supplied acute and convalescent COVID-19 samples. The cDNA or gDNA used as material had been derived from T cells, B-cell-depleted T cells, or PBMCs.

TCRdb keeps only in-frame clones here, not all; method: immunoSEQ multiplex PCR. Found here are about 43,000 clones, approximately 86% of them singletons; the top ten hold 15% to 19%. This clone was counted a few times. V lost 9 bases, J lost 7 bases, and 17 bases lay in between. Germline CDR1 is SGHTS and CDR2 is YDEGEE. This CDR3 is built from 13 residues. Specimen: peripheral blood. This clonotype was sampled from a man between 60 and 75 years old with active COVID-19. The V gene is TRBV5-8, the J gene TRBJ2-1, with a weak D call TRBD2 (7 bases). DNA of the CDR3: TGTGCCACCTGTCCCGCGGGGGCGAATGAGCAGTTCTTC. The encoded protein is CATCPAGANEQFF.